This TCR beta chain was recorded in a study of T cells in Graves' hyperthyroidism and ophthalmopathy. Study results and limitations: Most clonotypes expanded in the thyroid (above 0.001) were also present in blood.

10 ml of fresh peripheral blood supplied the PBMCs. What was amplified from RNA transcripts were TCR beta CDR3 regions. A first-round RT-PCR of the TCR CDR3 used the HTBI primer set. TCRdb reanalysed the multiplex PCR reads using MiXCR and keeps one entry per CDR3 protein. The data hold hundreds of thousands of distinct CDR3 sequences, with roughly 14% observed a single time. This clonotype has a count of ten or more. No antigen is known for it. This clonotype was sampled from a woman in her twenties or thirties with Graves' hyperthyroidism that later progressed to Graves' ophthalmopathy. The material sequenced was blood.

CDR3 protein: CASSKASSNQPQHF. Written as DNA, the CDR3 is TGTGCCAGCAGCAAGGCTTCCTCCAATCAGCCCCAGCATTTT. This rearrangement joins TRBV12-3 or TRBV12-4 to TRBJ1-5; D gene ambiguous. The CDR3 is 14 amino acids. Trimming removed 6 bases from V and 3 bases from J, with 12 bases in between.